Shown below are 5 T cell receptor beta chains from a single sample sequenced in a study of cytomegalovirus exposure and HLA in healthy donors. In the PCR, 60 Vbeta and 13 Jbeta primers were used. Sequenced by immunoSEQ multiplex PCR; TCRdb stores in-frame clones only, minus some. This repertoire shows about 120,000 clones, roughly 80% found once; its top ten account for 2% to 3%. Source material: PBMCs. Receptors were obtained from a man aged 30 to 39 in good health and CMV-seronegative.

The rearrangement links TRBV27 to TRBJ2-5; TRBD1 might be the D (6 bases). V lost 5 bases and J 5 bases, leaving 9 bases between the germline ends. The CDR3 has 12 residues. Germline values: CDR1 MNHEY, CDR2 SMNVEV (reference sequence). The CDR3 loop reads CASSPQGETQYF. For the CDR3, the DNA is TGTGCCAGCAGTCCCCAGGGGGAGACCCAGTACTTC.

The V gene is TRBV27, the J gene TRBJ2-7, with D possibly TRBD1 on 6 matching bases. The germline gives CDR1 MNHEY, CDR2 SMNVEV (reference sequence). The CDR3 spans 13 residues. V lost 3 bases and J 3 bases, leaving 9 bases between the germline ends. DNA for the CDR3: TGTGCCAGCAGTTTTACAGGGTACTACGAGCAGTACTTC. Translating gives CASSFTGYYEQYF.

The V gene is TRBV10-3, the J gene TRBJ2-1; 7 bases agree with TRBD2. The CDR3 has 13 amino acids. V shed 3 bases and J 8 bases; nucleotides not matched to a gene: 4. Germline V gene lookup returns CDR1 ENHRY and CDR2 SYGVKD. The CDR3 here is CAISEIRGDEQFF. CDR3 sequence (DNA): TGTGCCATCAGTGAAATCCGGGGGGATGAGCAGTTCTTC.

The chain carries TRBV7-9 and TRBJ2-1; 8 bases match TRBD2. The germline gives CDR1 SEHNR, CDR2 FQNEAQ (reference sequence). The length of the CDR3 is 15 residues. The V segment lost 2 bases and the J segment 6 bases; nucleotides outside the gene matches: 6. CDR3 loop: CASSLTSGGPNEQFF. CDR3 DNA sequence: TGTGCCAGCAGCTTAACCTCGGGAGGGCCCAATGAGCAGTTCTTC.

This chain uses TRBV7-2 with TRBJ2-1; 7 nucleotides match TRBD1. V was clipped by 2 bases and J by 2 bases; unmatched bases: 3. CDR3 length: 15 amino acids. Germline CDR1 SGHTA, CDR2 FQGNSA. The CDR3 bases are TGTGCCAGCAGCTTACTGGGACAGACCTACAATGAGCAGTTCTTC. It translates to CASSLLGQTYNEQFF.